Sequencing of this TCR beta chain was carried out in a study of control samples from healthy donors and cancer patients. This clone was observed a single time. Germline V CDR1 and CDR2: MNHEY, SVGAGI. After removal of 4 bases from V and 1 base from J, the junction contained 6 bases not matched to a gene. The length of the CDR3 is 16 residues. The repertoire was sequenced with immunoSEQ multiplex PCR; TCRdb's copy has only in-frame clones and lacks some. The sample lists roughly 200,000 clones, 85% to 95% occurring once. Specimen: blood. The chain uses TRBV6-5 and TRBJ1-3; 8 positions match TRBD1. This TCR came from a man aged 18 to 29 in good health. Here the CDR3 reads CASSFFRGLSGNTIYF. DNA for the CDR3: TGTGCCAGCAGTTTTTTCAGGGGGCTGTCTGGAAACACCATATATTTT.